Presented here are 27 T cell receptor beta chains from one specimen sequenced in a study of shared clonotypes between healthy human individuals. TCRdb keeps only in-frame clones here, not all; method: immunoSEQ multiplex PCR. The sample lists approximately 2.1 million clones, just over 90% occurring once. The sequenced sample consisted of naive CD4+ T cells from PBMCs. Regarding subset: CD45RA+ positively selected. The receptors were gathered from a man aged 18 to 30 in good health. Some clones in this sample may be carry-over from other donors' samples.

This sequence joins TRBV11-1 and TRBJ2-2; tentatively, D is TRBD1 or TRBD2 (6 bases each). The CDR3 spans 15 residues. Germline lookup yields CDR1 SGHAT and CDR2 FQDESV (reference sequence). This chain's CDR3 is CATEGVDRNTGELFF. The CDR3, as DNA: TGTGCTACGGAGGGGGTGGACAGGAACACCGGGGAGCTGTTTTTT.

The rearrangement uses TRBV2 and TRBJ1-5, with 7 bases aligning to TRBD1. J gave up 0 bases and V 3 bases, and 2 bases lay outside the gene matches. CDR3 length: 15 amino acids. Germline CDR1 is SNHLY and CDR2 is FYNNEI. This CDR3 is CASSDGTVSNQPQHF. CDR3 sequence (DNA): TGTGCCAGCAGTGACGGGACAGTTAGCAATCAGCCCCAGCATTTT. The full variable domain, its missing parts supplied by reference TRBV2 and TRBJ1-5, is EPEVTQTPSHQVTQMGQEVILRCVPISNHLYFYWYRQILGQKVEFLVSFYNNEISEKSEIFDDQFSVERPDGSNFTLKIRSTKLEDSAMYFCASSDGTVSNQPQHFGDGTRLSIL.

In its sample, this clone was seen once. The CDR3 loop reads CAWSKGTEQFF. CDR3 DNA sequence: TGTGCCTGGAGTAAGGGGACTGAGCAGTTCTTC. The V gene is TRBV30, the J gene TRBJ2-1, with D perhaps given as TRBD1 or TRBD2 (5 bases each). The CDR3 has 11 amino acids. Trimming removed 2 bases at V and 9 bases at J, with 8 bases between. The V gene's germline CDR1 is GTSNPN and CDR2 SVGIG (reference sequence). Looking up the rest from reference TRBV30 and TRBJ2-1 gives the full variable domain: SQTIHQWPATLVQPVGSPLSLECTVEGTSNPNLYWYRQAAGRGLQLLFYSVGIGQISSEVPQNLSASRPQDRQFILSSKKLLLSDSGFYLCAWSKGTEQFFGPGTRLTVL.

Points on this clone: Other DNA sequences of this sample code for an identical CDR3. For the CDR3, the DNA is TGCGCCAGCAGCCTAACCGACCAAGAGACCCAGTACTTC. It translates to CASSLTDQETQYF. The chain carries TRBV5-1 and TRBJ2-5; D gene uncertain. The CDR3 has 13 residues. The V gene lost 4 bases and the J gene lost 0 bases, with 7 bases spanning the gap. Per the germline V gene, CDR1 is SGHRS and CDR2 is YFSETQ.

The chain recombines TRBV5-1 with TRBJ2-3, with D maybe TRBD1 (6 bases). This CDR3 comprises 15 residues. Germline assignment: CDR1 SGHRS and CDR2 YFSETQ. Trimming left V 2 bases short and J 4 bases short, with 14 bases between. DNA for the CDR3: TGCGCCAGCAGCTTAACCAACAGGGTAGCAGATACGCAGTATTTT. Translated: CASSLTNRVADTQYF. Looking up the rest from reference TRBV5-1 and TRBJ2-3 gives the full variable domain: KAGVTQTPRYLIKTRGQQVTLSCSPISGHRSVSWYQQTPGQGLQFLFEYFSETQRNKGNFPGRFSGRQFSNSRSEMNVSTLELGDSALYLCASSLTNRVADTQYFGPGTRLTVL.

V gene TRBV6-6 combines with J gene TRBJ2-1; possibly TRBD1 or TRBD2 for D (5 bases each). The CDR3 loop spans 13 amino acids. Germline CDR1 MNHNY, CDR2 SVGAGI (reference sequence). The V gene lost 3 bases and the J gene lost 9 bases, with 12 bases spanning the gap. The CDR3 nucleotides read TGTGCCAGCAGTTATGGGACCACCGGTGAGCAGTTCTTC. Its translation is CASSYGTTGEQFF.

V is TRBV18 and J is TRBJ1-4, with 7 bases that match TRBD1. Per germline, CDR1 KGHSH and CDR2 LQKENI. The J segment lost 6 bases and the V segment lost 3 bases, leaving 7 bases of the junction unmatched. This CDR3 is built from 15 residues. CDR3 residues: CASSPGTATDEKLFF. CDR3 coding DNA: TGTGCCAGCTCACCTGGGACAGCTACCGATGAAAAACTGTTTTTT.

This clone was observed a single time. The chain carries TRBV18 and TRBJ2-7; tentatively, D is TRBD2 (5 bases). Trimming shortened V by 4 bases and J by 5 bases, and 9 bases separated the two germline ends. The CDR3 contains 12 residues. Germline assignment: CDR1 KGHSH and CDR2 LQKENI. The CDR3 region is CASSLPGDEQYF. In nucleotides, the CDR3 is TGTGCCAGCTCACTTCCCGGGGACGAGCAGTACTTC.

In this sample, this clone turned up a few times. This chain links TRBV2 with TRBJ1-1, with D uncertain. V was cut by 7 bases and J by 4 bases, with 13 bases left in between. The CDR3 extends over 13 amino acids. The germline V gene encodes CDR1 SNHLY and CDR2 FYNNEI. The CDR3: CASNGDVGTEAFF. The CDR3 DNA follows: TGTGCCAGCAACGGGGATGTTGGCACTGAAGCTTTCTTT.

The rearrangement joins TRBV7-9 to TRBJ2-5; TRBD2 might be the D (5 bases). This CDR3 region has 14 residues. Deletions cut 5 bases from V and 2 bases from J, with 12 bases between. CDR1 and CDR2 (germline): SEHNR, FQNEAQ (reference sequence). The CDR3 reads CASSLPREQETQYF. CDR3 DNA sequence: TGTGCCAGCAGCCTCCCTCGGGAACAAGAGACCCAGTACTTC.

This rearrangement joins TRBV28 to TRBJ2-7; 12 bases line up with TRBD1. Per germline, CDR1 MDHEN and CDR2 SYDVKM. The trim removed 4 bases at V and 6 bases at J, leaving 7 bases unmatched. This CDR3 is 15 amino acids long. CDR3 residues: CASSSPGQGAVEQYF. The CDR3 DNA reads TGTGCCAGCAGTTCTCCGGGACAGGGGGCGGTCGAGCAGTACTTC. The full variable domain, with the rest looked up from reference TRBV28 and TRBJ2-7, is DVKVTQSSRYLVKRTGEKVFLECVQDMDHENMFWYRQDPGLGLRLIYFSYDVKMKEKGDIPEGYSVSREKKERFSLILESASTNQTSMYLCASSSPGQGAVEQYFGPGTRLTVT.

To note about this clone: Other nucleotide sequences in the sample specify the same CDR3. The gene calls are TRBV28 and TRBJ2-7; D is unclear. V lost 4 bases and J lost 2, with 9 bases in between. The germline V gene encodes CDR1 MDHEN and CDR2 SYDVKM. CDR3 length: 13 residues. CDR3 residues: CASSSSGPYEQYF. The CDR3 nucleotides read TGTGCCAGCAGTTCCAGTGGGCCCTACGAGCAGTACTTC.

The rearrangement joins TRBV4-1 to TRBJ1-6; TRBD1 matches 9 bases. CDR3 length equals 16 residues. Germline values: CDR1 MGHRA, CDR2 YSYEKL. After removal of 0 bases from V and 9 bases from J, the junction contained 6 bases not matched to a gene. CDR3 residues: CASSQEGQGRGSPLHF. CDR3 in DNA: TGCGCCAGCAGCCAAGAAGGACAGGGGAGAGGTTCACCCCTCCACTTT.

This chain links TRBV6-5 with TRBJ1-3; D is unresolved. In germline, CDR1 is MNHEY, CDR2 SVGAGI. Trimming left V 4 bases short and J 7 bases short, with 14 bases between. There are 14 residues in the CDR3. The CDR3 here is CASSSEPGANTIYF. For the CDR3, the DNA is TGTGCCAGCAGTTCGGAACCAGGTGCTAACACCATATATTTT.

Note on this clone: Other DNA sequences from this sample encode an identical CDR3 as well. V and J are TRBV19 and TRBJ2-5, with 8 bases that match TRBD1. Germline CDR1 reads LNHDA; CDR2 reads SQIVND (reference sequence). CDR3 length: 13 amino acids. Trimming took 5 bases from V and 5 from J; bases not matched to a gene: 4. The CDR3 sequence: CASSSGQAETQYF. The CDR3 coding sequence is TGTGCCAGTAGTTCGGGACAGGCGGAGACCCAGTACTTC.

The chain links TRBV2 to TRBJ2-5; 10 nucleotides line up with TRBD1. The CDR3 spans 16 residues. Germline CDR1 and CDR2: SNHLY and FYNNEI. J lost 9 bases, V lost 5 bases, and 15 bases had no gene match. CDR3 nucleotides: TGTGCCAGCAGTCGACAGGGGGCTAGCTTGGTTGAGCCCCAGTACTTC. The encoded protein is CASSRQGASLVEPQYF.

This sequence joins TRBV2 and TRBJ2-5; 10 bases map to TRBD1. Germline V gene data show CDR1 as SNHLY and CDR2 as FYNNEI. CDR3 length equals 19 residues. The trim removed 2 bases at V and 5 bases at J, leaving 17 bases unmatched. CDR3 DNA sequence: TGTGCCAGCAGTGAAAGTTCTCTCCGCAGACAGGGGGCTCGGGAGACCCAGTACTTC. It specifies CASSESSLRRQGARETQYF.

The chain is built from TRBV7-9 and TRBJ1-5, with a tentative D call TRBD1 (5 bases). V shed 3 bases and J shed 9 bases, with 12 bases lying between them. Germline V gene sequence: CDR1 SEHNR, CDR2 FQNEAQ (reference sequence). The CDR3 totals 13 residues. The CDR3, as DNA: TGTGCCAGCAGCTTGGGGGGAGATGGGCCCCAGCATTTT. It yields the protein CASSLGGDGPQHF.

The rearrangement uses TRBV29-1 and TRBJ2-5; TRBD2 aligns across 9 bases. This CDR3 spans 15 amino acids. The V segment lost 6 bases and the J segment 4 bases; nucleotides outside the gene matches: 12. CDR1 is SQVTM and CDR2 is ANQGSEA in the germline V gene. The CDR3, as DNA: TGCAGCGTCCGACGCGGTGGTAGCGGGAGAGAGACCCAGTACTTC. It specifies CSVRRGGSGRETQYF.

The rearrangement joins TRBV5-4 to TRBJ2-7; 8 nucleotides match TRBD2. CDR3 length: 15 residues. The ends lost 4 bases at V and 5 bases at J; junction bases unmatched: 11. CDR1 SGHNT and CDR2 YYREEE come from the germline V gene (reference sequence). CDR3 region: CASSPGGALLHEQYF. CDR3 nucleotide sequence: TGTGCCAGCAGCCCGGGGGGGGCGCTACTCCACGAGCAGTACTTC.

Regarding this clone: This same CDR3 is encoded by further DNA sequences in the sample. The V gene is TRBV28, the J gene TRBJ2-1; D unclear. V shed 3 bases and J shed 4 bases, with 7 bases lying between them. This CDR3 spans 13 amino acids. CDR1 and CDR2 from the germline V gene are MDHEN and SYDVKM. CDR3 residues: CASSLDGYNEQFF. In DNA, the CDR3 is TGTGCCAGCAGTTTGGACGGTTACAATGAGCAGTTCTTC.

V usage is TRBV29-1 and J usage is TRBJ2-1; TRBD1 matches 7 bases. Losses at the gene ends were 0 bases for V and 3 bases for J; bases not matched to a gene: 11. The germline CDR1 and CDR2 sequences are SQVTM and ANQGSEA. CDR3 length equals 17 residues. CDR3 nucleotide sequence: TGCAGCGTTGAAGATCGAGGGGCGACAGGGATCTACAATGAGCAGTTCTTC. It specifies CSVEDRGATGIYNEQFF.

Notes on this clone: Within the sample, other DNA sequences also encode this same CDR3. The chain is built from TRBV28 and TRBJ2-5, with D unclear. Germline CDR1 MDHEN, CDR2 SYDVKM. Trimming took off 3 bases at V and 5 bases at J, with 1 base between the two ends. The CDR3 totals 10 residues. In DNA, the CDR3 is TGTGCCAGCAGTTTCGAGACCCAGTACTTC. Its protein is CASSFETQYF.

This chain links TRBV20-1 with TRBJ2-1; maybe TRBD2 (5 bases). CDR1 is DFQATT and CDR2 is SNEGSKA in the germline V gene (reference sequence). CDR3 size: 11 residues. V was cut by 8 bases and J by 10 bases, with 15 bases left in between. CDR3 region: CSSSPGREQFF. CDR3 nucleotides: TGCAGTTCAAGCCCGGGAAGAGAGCAGTTCTTC.

On this clone itself: Other nucleotide sequences from this sample produce the same CDR3. CDR3 DNA sequence: TGTGCCAGCAGCTTGGTTCCAGGGGGCTACACCTTC. Its protein is CASSLVPGGYTF. The V gene is TRBV5-6, the J gene TRBJ1-2; D is perhaps TRBD1 (5 bases). Germline CDR1 SGHDT, CDR2 YYEEEE. The germline V and J ends were trimmed by 0 bases and 8 bases, with 8 bases remaining between them. The CDR3 spans 12 residues.

The chain has TRBV27 and TRBJ2-7; 10 bases agree with TRBD1. Losses at the gene ends were 7 bases for V and 2 bases for J; bases not matched to a gene: 8. The CDR3 sequence is 15 residues long. Per germline, CDR1 MNHEY and CDR2 SMNVEV (reference sequence). This chain's CDR3 is CASTPGQGQPYEQYF. CDR3 sequence (DNA): TGTGCCAGCACCCCGGGACAGGGGCAACCCTACGAGCAGTACTTC.

This clone was counted a few times. Just one base apart from a much larger clone, this may be a read error. The sample holds other DNA sequences that translate to the same CDR3. V is TRBV5-1 and J is TRBJ2-5; D not resolved. The CDR3 length is 11 residues. Trimming removed 0 bases at V and 7 bases at J, with 4 bases between. Germline-derived CDR1 and CDR2 are SGHRS and YFSETQ. The CDR3 nucleotides are TGCGCCAGCAGCTTGGAAGGGACCCAGTACTTC. Amino acid sequence: CASSLEGTQYF. The whole variable domain, remainder taken from reference TRBV5-1 and TRBJ2-5, is KAGVTQTPRYLIKTRGQQVTLSCSPISGHRSVSWYQQTPGQGLQFLFEYFSETQRNKGNFPGRFSGRQFSNSRSEMNVSTLELGDSALYLCASSLEGTQYFGPGTRLLVL.